This TCR beta chain is drawn from a study of blood T cell repertoires in COVID-19. The wider study: T cells, B-cell-depleted T cells, or PBMCs provided the cDNA or gDNA that served as material.

The CDR3 covers 15 residues. Trimming stripped 4 bases from V and 0 bases from J, with 10 bases between. Germline lookup yields CDR1 LGHNA and CDR2 YSLEER. Profiled with immunoSEQ multiplex PCR; TCRdb holds only in-frame clones, not every one. The sample comprises about 280,000 clones, 85% of which are singletons, and 2% to 3% rests with the top ten. J is TRBJ1-3 and V is TRBV4-3; D uncertain. The clonotype originates from a woman between 45 and 60 years old who had recovered from COVID-19. The sequencing sample was made of PBMCs or T cells enriched from blood (not recorded which). The CDR3: CASSRDLGSGNTIYF. CDR3 nucleotides: TGCGCCAGCAGCCGAGACCTAGGCTCTGGAAACACCATATATTTT.